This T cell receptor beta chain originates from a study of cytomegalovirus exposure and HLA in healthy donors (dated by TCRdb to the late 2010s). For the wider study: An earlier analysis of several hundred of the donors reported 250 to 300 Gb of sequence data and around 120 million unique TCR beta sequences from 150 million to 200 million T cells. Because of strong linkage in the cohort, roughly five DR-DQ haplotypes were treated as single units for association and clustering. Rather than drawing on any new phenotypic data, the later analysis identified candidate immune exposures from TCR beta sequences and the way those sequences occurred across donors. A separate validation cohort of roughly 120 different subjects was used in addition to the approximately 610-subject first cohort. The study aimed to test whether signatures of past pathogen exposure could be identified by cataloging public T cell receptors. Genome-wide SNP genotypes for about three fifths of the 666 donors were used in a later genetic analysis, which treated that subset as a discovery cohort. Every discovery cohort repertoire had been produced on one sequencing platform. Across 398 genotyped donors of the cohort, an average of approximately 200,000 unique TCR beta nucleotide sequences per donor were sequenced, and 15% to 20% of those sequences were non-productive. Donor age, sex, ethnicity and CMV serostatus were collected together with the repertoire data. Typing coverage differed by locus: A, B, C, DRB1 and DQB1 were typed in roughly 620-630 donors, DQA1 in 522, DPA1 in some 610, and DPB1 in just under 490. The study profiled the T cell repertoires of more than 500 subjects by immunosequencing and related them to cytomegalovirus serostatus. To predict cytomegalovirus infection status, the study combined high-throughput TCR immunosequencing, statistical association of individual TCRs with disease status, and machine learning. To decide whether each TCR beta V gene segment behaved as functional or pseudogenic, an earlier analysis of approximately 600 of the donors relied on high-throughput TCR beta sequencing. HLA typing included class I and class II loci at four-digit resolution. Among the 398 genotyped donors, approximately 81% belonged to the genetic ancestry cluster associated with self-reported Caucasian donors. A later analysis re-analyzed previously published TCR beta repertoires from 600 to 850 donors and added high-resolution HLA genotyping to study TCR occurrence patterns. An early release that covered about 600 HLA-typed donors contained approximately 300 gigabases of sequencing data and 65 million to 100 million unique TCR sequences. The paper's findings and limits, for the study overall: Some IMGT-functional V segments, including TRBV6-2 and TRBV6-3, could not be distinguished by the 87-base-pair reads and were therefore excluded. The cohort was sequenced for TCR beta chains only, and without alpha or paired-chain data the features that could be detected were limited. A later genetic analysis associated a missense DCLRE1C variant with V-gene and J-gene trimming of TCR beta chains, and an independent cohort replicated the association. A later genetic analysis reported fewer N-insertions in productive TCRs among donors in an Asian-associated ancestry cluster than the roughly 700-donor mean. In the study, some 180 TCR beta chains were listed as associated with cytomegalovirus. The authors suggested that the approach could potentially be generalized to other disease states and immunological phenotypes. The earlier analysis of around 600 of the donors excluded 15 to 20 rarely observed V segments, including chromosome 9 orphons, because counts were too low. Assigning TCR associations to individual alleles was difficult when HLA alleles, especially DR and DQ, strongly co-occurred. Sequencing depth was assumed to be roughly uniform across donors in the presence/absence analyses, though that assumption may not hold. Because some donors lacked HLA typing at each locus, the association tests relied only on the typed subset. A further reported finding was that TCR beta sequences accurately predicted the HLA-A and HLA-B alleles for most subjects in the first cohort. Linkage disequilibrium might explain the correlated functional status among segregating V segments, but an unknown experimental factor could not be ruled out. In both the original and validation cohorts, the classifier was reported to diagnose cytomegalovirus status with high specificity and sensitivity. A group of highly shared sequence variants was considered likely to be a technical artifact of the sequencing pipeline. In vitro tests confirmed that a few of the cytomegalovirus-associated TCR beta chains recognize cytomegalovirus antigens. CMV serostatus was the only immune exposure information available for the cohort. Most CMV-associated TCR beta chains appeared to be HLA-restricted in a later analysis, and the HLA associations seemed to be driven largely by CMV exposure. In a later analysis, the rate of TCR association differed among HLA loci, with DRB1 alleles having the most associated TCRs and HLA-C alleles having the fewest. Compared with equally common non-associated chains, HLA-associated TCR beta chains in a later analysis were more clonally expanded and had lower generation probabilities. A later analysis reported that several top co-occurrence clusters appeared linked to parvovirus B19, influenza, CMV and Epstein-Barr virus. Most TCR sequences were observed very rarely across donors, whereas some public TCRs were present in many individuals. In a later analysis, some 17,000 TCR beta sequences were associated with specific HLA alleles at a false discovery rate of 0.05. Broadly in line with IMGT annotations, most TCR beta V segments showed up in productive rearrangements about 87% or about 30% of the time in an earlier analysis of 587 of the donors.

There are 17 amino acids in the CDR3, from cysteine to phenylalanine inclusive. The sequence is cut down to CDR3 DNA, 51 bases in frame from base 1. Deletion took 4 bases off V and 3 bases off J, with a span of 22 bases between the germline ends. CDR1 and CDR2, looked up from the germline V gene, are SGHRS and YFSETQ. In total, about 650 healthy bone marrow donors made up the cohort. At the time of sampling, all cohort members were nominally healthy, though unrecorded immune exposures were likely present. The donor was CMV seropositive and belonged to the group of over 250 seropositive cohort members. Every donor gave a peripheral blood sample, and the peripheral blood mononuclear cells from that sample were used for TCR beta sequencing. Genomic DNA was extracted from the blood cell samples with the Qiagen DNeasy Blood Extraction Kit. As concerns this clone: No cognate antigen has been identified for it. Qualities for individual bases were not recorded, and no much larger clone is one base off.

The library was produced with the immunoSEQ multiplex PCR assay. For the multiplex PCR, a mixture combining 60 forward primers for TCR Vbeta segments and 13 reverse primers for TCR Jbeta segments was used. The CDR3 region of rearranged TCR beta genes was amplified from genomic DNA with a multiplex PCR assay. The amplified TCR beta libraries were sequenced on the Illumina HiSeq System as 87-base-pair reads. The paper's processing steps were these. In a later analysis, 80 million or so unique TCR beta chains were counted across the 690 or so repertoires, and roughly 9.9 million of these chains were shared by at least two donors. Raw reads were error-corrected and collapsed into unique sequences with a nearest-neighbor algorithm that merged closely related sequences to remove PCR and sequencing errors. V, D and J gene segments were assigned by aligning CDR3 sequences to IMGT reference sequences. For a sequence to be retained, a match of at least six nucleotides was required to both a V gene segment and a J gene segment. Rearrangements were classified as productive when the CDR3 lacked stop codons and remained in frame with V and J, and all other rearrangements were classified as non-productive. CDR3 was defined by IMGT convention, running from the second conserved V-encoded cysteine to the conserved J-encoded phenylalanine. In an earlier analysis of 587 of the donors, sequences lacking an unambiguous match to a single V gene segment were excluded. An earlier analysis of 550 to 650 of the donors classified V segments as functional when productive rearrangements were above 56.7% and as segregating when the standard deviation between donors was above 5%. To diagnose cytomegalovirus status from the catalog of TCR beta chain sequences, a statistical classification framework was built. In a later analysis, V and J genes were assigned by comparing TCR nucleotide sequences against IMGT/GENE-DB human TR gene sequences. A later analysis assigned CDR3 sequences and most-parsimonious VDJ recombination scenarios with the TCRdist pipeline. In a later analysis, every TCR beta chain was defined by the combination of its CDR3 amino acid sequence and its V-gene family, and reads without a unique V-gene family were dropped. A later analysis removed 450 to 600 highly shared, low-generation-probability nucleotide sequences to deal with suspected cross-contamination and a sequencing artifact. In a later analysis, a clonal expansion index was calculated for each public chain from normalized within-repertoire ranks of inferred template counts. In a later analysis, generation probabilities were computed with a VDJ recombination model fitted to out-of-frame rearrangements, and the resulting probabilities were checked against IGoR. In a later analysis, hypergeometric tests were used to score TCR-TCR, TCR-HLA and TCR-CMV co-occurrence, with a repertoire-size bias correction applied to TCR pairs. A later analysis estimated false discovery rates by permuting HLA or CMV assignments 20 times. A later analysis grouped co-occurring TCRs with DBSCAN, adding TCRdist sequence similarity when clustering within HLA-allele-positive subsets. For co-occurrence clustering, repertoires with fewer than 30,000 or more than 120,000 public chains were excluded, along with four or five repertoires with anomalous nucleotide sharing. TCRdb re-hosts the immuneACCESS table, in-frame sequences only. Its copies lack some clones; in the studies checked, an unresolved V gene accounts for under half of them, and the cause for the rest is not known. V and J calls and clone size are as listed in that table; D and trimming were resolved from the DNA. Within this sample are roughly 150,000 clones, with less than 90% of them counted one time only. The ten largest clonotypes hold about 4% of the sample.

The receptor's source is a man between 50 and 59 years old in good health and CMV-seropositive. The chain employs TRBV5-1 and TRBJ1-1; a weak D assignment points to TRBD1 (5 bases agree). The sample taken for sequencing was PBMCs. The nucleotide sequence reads TGCGCCAGCAGCCTTCCCCGAAGCCAGGGTTGGTACACTGAAGCTTTCTTT. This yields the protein CASSLPRSQGWYTEAFF.